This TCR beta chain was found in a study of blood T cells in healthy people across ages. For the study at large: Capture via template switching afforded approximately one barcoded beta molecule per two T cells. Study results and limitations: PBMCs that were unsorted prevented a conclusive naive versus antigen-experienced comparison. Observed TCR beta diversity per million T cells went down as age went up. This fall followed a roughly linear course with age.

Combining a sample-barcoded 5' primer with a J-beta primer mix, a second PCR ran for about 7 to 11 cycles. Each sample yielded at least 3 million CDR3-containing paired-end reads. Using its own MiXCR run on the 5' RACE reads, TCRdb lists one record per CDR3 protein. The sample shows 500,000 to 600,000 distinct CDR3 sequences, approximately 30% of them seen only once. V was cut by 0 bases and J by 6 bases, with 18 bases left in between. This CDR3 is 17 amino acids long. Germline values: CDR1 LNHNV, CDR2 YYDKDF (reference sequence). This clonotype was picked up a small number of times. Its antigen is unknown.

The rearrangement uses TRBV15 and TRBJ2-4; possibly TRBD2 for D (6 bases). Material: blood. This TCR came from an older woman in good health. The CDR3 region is CATSRDPGGAPGNIQYF. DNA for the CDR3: TGTGCCACCAGCAGAGACCCAGGAGGGGCGCCGGGAAACATTCAGTACTTC. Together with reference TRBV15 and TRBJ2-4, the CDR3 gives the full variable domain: DAMVIQNPRYQVTQFGKPVTLSCSQTLNHNVMYWYQQKSSQAPKLLFHYYDKDFNNEADTPDNFQSRRPNTSFCFLDIRSPGLGDTAMYLCATSRDPGGAPGNIQYFGAGTRLSVL.